These 23 T cell receptor beta chains originate from one sample sequenced in a study of long-term antiretroviral therapy in people with HIV. They ran version v3.0 of the immunoSEQ assay at survey level. Assay used: immunoSEQ multiplex PCR; TCRdb lists only in-frame clones, some missing. This table has around 21,000 clones, about 87% appearing once. Sequences were derived from unsorted PBMCs, sampled 2.1 years after starting antiretroviral therapy. The receptors stem from a man in his late teens or twenties with HIV.

The CDR3 loop reads CAISESQERGYNQPQHF. DNA for the CDR3: TGTGCCATCAGTGAGTCACAGGAGAGGGGGTACAATCAGCCCCAGCATTTT. The genes are TRBV10-3 and TRBJ1-5, with D perhaps TRBD1 (6 bases). CDR3 length: 17 residues. The V end lost 0 bases, the J end lost 3 bases, and 15 bases lay between the germline ends. In germline, CDR1 is ENHRY, CDR2 SYGVKD.

V and J are TRBV6-1 and TRBJ1-3, with TRBD1 matching over 8 bases. Germline V gene sequence: CDR1 MNHNS, CDR2 SASEGT. The CDR3 runs to 16 residues. The trim removed 1 base at V and 3 bases at J, leaving 5 bases unmatched. CDR3 amino acids: CASSEEGQGHGNTIYF. The CDR3 DNA sequence: TGTGCCAGCAGTGAAGAAGGACAGGGTCATGGAAACACCATATATTTT.

This chain connects TRBV19 to TRBJ2-7; 8 bases fit TRBD1. In germline, CDR1 is LNHDA, CDR2 SQIVND (reference sequence). There are 14 residues in the CDR3. V trimming: 4 bases; J trimming: 1 base; junction bases outside the gene matches: 3. In DNA form, the CDR3 reads TGTGCCAGTAGTACACGGACAGGGTCCTACGAGCAGTACTTC. Protein sequence: CASSTRTGSYEQYF.

The V call is TRBV7-9, the J call TRBJ2-6; D is unresolved. Germline V gives CDR1 SEHNR, CDR2 FQNEAQ (reference sequence). The length of the CDR3 is 18 residues. The V gene lost 6 bases and the J gene lost 0 bases, with 18 bases spanning the gap. DNA for the CDR3: TGTGCCAGCAGAACACCGAGCGCAGCCTCCTCTGGGGCCAACGTCCTGACTTTC. This translates into CASRTPSAASSGANVLTF.

The genes are TRBV5-8 and TRBJ1-4, with D unresolved. Between the trimmed V and J ends, which lost 5 bases and 9 bases, there was a span of 11 bases. Germline V CDR1 and CDR2: SGHTS, YDEGEE. The CDR3 covers 12 residues. The CDR3 is CASSSGEQKLFF. CDR3 in DNA: TGTGCCAGCAGTTCCGGGGAACAAAAACTGTTTTTT.

The rearrangement joins TRBV30 to TRBJ2-1; maybe TRBD2 (6 bases). Germline CDR1 and CDR2: GTSNPN and SVGIG (reference sequence). The CDR3 totals 13 residues. Trimming stripped 3 bases from V and 7 bases from J, with 13 bases between. CDR3 bases: TGTGCCTGGAGGGGCGGGAAGGGTAATGAGCAGTTCTTC. The encoded protein is CAWRGGKGNEQFF. Filled out from reference TRBV30 and TRBJ2-1, the complete variable domain reads SQTIHQWPATLVQPVGSPLSLECTVEGTSNPNLYWYRQAAGRGLQLLFYSVGIGQISSEVPQNLSASRPQDRQFILSSKKLLLSDSGFYLCAWRGGKGNEQFFGPGTRLTVL.

V usage is TRBV4-2 and J usage is TRBJ2-7, with unresolved D. Per germline, CDR1 LGHNA and CDR2 YNFKEQ. The CDR3 spans 15 residues. Deletions cut 0 bases from V and 0 bases from J, with 9 bases between. The CDR3 DNA reads as TGTGCCAGCAGCCAAGAATCAGAATCCTCCTACGAGCAGTACTTC. Amino acid sequence: CASSQESESSYEQYF.

V gene TRBV7-9 combines with J gene TRBJ2-3; TRBD1 agrees at 9 bases. The length of the CDR3 is 17 residues. V lost 2 bases, J lost 4 bases, and 10 bases stayed unmatched. Germline-derived CDR1 and CDR2 are SEHNR and FQNEAQ (reference sequence). The CDR3 loop is CASSLYSGTGIADTQYF. The CDR3 DNA reads TGTGCCAGCAGCTTATATTCCGGGACAGGGATCGCAGATACGCAGTATTTT.

The rearrangement joins TRBV5-6 to TRBJ2-7, with 7 nucleotides matching TRBD1. The CDR3 has 11 amino acids. Looked up from germline, CDR1 is SGHDT and CDR2 is YYEEEE. J lost 7 bases, V lost 4 bases, and 2 bases had no gene match. The CDR3 DNA reads TGTGCCAGCAGCGGACAGGAAGAGCAGTACTTC. Its translation is CASSGQEEQYF.

This clone has a single count. This rearrangement joins TRBV6-6 to TRBJ1-5; D remains unclear. Trimming pared 6 bases from V and 3 bases from J, leaving 9 bases between. There are 13 residues in the CDR3. Germline CDR1 is MNHNY and CDR2 is SVGAGI (reference sequence). CDR3 in amino acids: CASREGFNQPQHF. CDR3 nucleotides: TGTGCCAGCAGGGAGGGATTCAATCAGCCCCAGCATTTT.

J is TRBJ2-7 and V is TRBV7-6; perhaps TRBD2 as D (5 bases). Trimming removed 5 bases from V and 2 bases from J, with 13 bases in between. The length of the CDR3 is 14 residues. The V gene's germline CDR1 is SGHVS and CDR2 FNYEAQ. In DNA, the CDR3 is TGTGCCAGCAGCAAAGGAGGCTCTACCTACGAGCAGTACTTC. Translated, it gives CASSKGGSTYEQYF.

This chain joins TRBV5-5 and TRBJ1-2; TRBD1 matches 10 bases. Germline lookup yields CDR1 SGHKS and CDR2 YYEKEE (reference sequence). CDR3 size: 17 residues. The V and J ends lost 4 bases and 5 bases, in that order; junction bases with no gene match: 14. CDR3 residues: CASSPGTGVGEGYGYTF. DNA for the CDR3: TGTGCCAGCAGCCCCGGGACAGGGGTCGGGGAGGGGTATGGCTACACCTTC.

The chain links TRBV29-1 to TRBJ2-7; TRBD2 agrees at 13 bases. The CDR3 contains 14 residues. From germline, CDR1 is SQVTM and CDR2 ANQGSEA. Unmatched junction bases numbered 9, after V lost 6 bases and J lost 7 bases. The CDR3 loop is CSVDFGLAGAEQYF. CDR3 bases: TGCAGCGTGGACTTCGGACTAGCGGGAGCTGAGCAGTACTTC.

This clone was counted between two and nine times. The chain employs TRBV2 and TRBJ2-7; no clear D. Germline V gene data show CDR1 as SNHLY and CDR2 as FYNNEI. V dropped 7 bases and J dropped 5 bases, with 12 bases sitting between them. The CDR3 is 12 amino acids. In nucleotides, the CDR3 is TGTGCCAGCAACCCCTTAGGCAACGAGCAGTACTTC. It is translated as CASNPLGNEQYF.

V and J are TRBV4-3 and TRBJ2-1, with 9 bases identical to TRBD2. Germline V lookup: CDR1 LGHNA, CDR2 YSLEER. The CDR3 consists of 16 residues. V dropped 2 bases and J dropped 5; count of bases not matched to a gene: 7. CDR3 protein: CASSQKAGGRHNEQFF. In DNA form, the CDR3 reads TGCGCCAGCAGCCAAAAAGCGGGGGGCCGGCACAATGAGCAGTTCTTC.

This clone has only one observation. The CDR3 protein is CSVGGQTNTEAFF. The CDR3 DNA reads as TGCAGCGTGGGAGGACAAACCAACACTGAAGCTTTCTTT. This chain links TRBV29-1 with TRBJ1-1, with D possibly being TRBD1 (5 bases). The CDR3 sequence is 13 residues long. CDR1 is SQVTM and CDR2 is ANQGSEA in the germline V gene. Trimming left V 6 bases short and J 2 bases short, with 13 bases between.

The chain has TRBV15 and TRBJ1-6; D not resolved. Trimming cost V 3 bases and J 0 bases, with 3 bases left between them. CDR1 LNHNV and CDR2 YYDKDF come from the germline V gene (reference sequence). The CDR3 covers 14 residues. The CDR3 region has the DNA TGTGCCACCAGCAGCTCCTCCTATAATTCACCCCTCCACTTT. This gives the protein CATSSSSYNSPLHF. The variable domain in full, completed from reference TRBV15 and TRBJ1-6, reads DAMVIQNPRYQVTQFGKPVTLSCSQTLNHNVMYWYQQKSSQAPKLLFHYYDKDFNNEADTPDNFQSRRPNTSFCFLDIRSPGLGDTAMYLCATSSSSYNSPLHFGNGTRLTVT.

The rearrangement links TRBV7-8 to TRBJ1-5, with D tentatively TRBD1 (5 bases). From germline, CDR1 is SGHVS and CDR2 FQNEAQ. Deletions cut 0 bases from V and 6 bases from J, with 9 bases between. The CDR3 extends over 14 amino acids. The CDR3 loop reads CASSLAGEGQPQHF. For the CDR3, the DNA is TGTGCCAGCAGCTTAGCGGGGGAGGGTCAGCCCCAGCATTTT.

The chain combines TRBV7-9 with TRBJ1-3, with 7 bases identical to TRBD1. Germline V CDR1 and CDR2: SEHNR, FQNEAQ (reference sequence). The ends lost 2 bases at V and 4 bases at J; junction bases unmatched: 8. The CDR3 sequence is 16 residues long. The CDR3 nucleotides are TGTGCCAGCAGCTTAAAATTACAGGGGTACGGAAACACCATATATTTT. Translating gives CASSLKLQGYGNTIYF.

This rearrangement joins TRBV27 to TRBJ1-2; D is unclear. This CDR3 is 15 amino acids long. In germline, CDR1 is MNHEY, CDR2 SMNVEV (reference sequence). The germline V and J ends were trimmed by 1 base and 6 bases, with 15 bases remaining between them. The CDR3 protein is CASSLYPGSGDGYTF. In DNA form, the CDR3 reads TGTGCCAGCAGTTTATACCCGGGGAGTGGAGATGGCTACACCTTC.

This clone was counted a few times. CDR3 loop: CASRDGTSTFYEQYF. CDR3 DNA: TGTGCCAGCAGGGACGGGACTTCTACCTTTTACGAGCAGTACTTC. V is TRBV27 and J is TRBJ2-7, with D possibly matching TRBD2 (6 bases). The CDR3 length is 15 residues. Germline V lookup: CDR1 MNHEY, CDR2 SMNVEV (reference sequence). V was pared by 6 bases and J by 4 bases, with 19 bases between.

The J gene is TRBJ2-1, the V gene TRBV13; D gene unclear. Germline V gene data show CDR1 as PRHDT and CDR2 as FYEKMQ (reference sequence). There are 15 residues in the CDR3. Trimming took off 5 bases at V and 0 bases at J, with 11 bases between the two ends. CDR3 region: CASSPRMSSYNEQFF. CDR3 DNA sequence: TGTGCCAGCAGCCCGAGAATGAGCTCCTACAATGAGCAGTTCTTC.

The rearrangement uses TRBV11-2 and TRBJ1-3; D is uncertain. V lost 1 base and J 2 bases, leaving 9 bases between the germline ends. Germline V gene sequence: CDR1 SGHAT, CDR2 FQNNGV. The CDR3 is 15 amino acids. The CDR3 coding sequence is TGTGCCAGCAGCTTAGTGGGGATAGCTGGAAACACCATATATTTT. Its translation: CASSLVGIAGNTIYF.